Listed below are T cell receptor beta chains from one sample, sequenced in a study of T cells after posttransplantation cyclophosphamide. TCRdb keeps only in-frame clones here, not all; method: immunoSEQ multiplex PCR. The data hold thousands of clones, with roughly two thirds observed a single time. The sequencing input was memory CD8+ T cells sorted from blood. All receptors come from a woman aged 25 to 39 in good health and a related stem cell transplant donor. Both conserved end residues are part of each CDR3. D genes are given only for firm matches. Size is stated for part of the rows, as once, few or many counts, or as a class when the clone is expanded.

TRBJ1-5,NA,TRBV5-8,NA,CASSYLYSNQPQHF,TGTGCCAGCAGCTATCTGTATAGCAATCAGCCCCAGCATTTT
TRBJ1-1,NA,TRBV5-1,NA,CASNSPTEEAFF,TGCGCCAGCAACTCCCCCACAGAAGAAGCTTTCTTT
TRBJ1-4,few,TRBV4-2,TRBD1,CASSPGQGTGNEKLFF,TGTGCCAGCAGCCCCGGACAGGGAACTGGAAATGAAAAACTGTTTTTT
TRBJ1-3,once,TRBV6-1,NA,CASSEALMVSAGNTIYF,TGTGCCAGCAGTGAAGCGCTGATGGTTAGCGCTGGAAACACCATATATTTT
TRBJ1-1,NA,TRBV4-2,NA,CASSPTENTEAFF,TGTGCCAGCAGCCCTACAGAGAACACTGAAGCTTTCTTT
TRBJ1-6,few,TRBV6-1,TRBD1,CASTGTENSPLHF,TGTGCCAGCACAGGGACAGAAAATTCACCCCTCCACTTT
TRBJ1-2,NA,TRBV6-1,NA,CASSTTGFRGYTF,TGTGCCAGCAGTACGACAGGTTTTAGGGGCTACACCTTC
TRBJ1-2,NA,TRBV10-3,TRBD1,CAIEGQGYGYTF,TGTGCCATCGAGGGACAGGGGTATGGCTACACCTTC
TRBJ1-6,NA,TRBV6-5,NA,CASSYSRGVNSPLHF,TGTGCCAGCAGTTACTCAAGGGGCGTTAATTCACCCCTCCACTTT
TRBJ2-1,NA,TRBV7-9,NA,CASSTDSLEQFF,TGTGCCAGCAGCACTGACTCTTTGGAGCAGTTCTTC
TRBJ2-5,NA,TRBV6-6,TRBD2,CATSERGAGETQYF,TGTGCCACCTCCGAGCGGGGGGCGGGGGAGACCCAGTACTTC
TRBJ2-7,NA,TRBV14,TRBD2,CASSPIAGVGYEQYF,TGTGCCAGCAGCCCTATAGCGGGGGTTGGTTACGAGCAGTACTTC
TRBJ1-4,NA,TRBV4-3,NA,CASSQAGEPNEKLFF,TGCGCCAGCAGCCAGGCAGGGGAACCGAATGAAAAACTGTTTTTT
TRBJ2-2,few,TRBV28,NA,CASRPTASNTGELFF,TGTGCCAGCAGACCGACAGCCTCGAACACCGGGGAGCTGTTTTTT
TRBJ2-2,NA,TRBV4-2,TRBD2,CASSQDTSGGAGELFF,TGTGCCAGCAGCCAAGATACTAGCGGGGGGGCCGGGGAGCTGTTTTTT
TRBJ2-3,NA,TRBV18,TRBD2,CASSPRYRGGAEPDTQYF,TGTGCCAGCTCACCAAGGTATCGCGGGGGGGCAGAACCAGATACGCAGTATTTT
TRBJ1-1,few,TRBV5-4,NA,CASSTNRVAFF,TGTGCCAGCAGCACGAACAGGGTCGCTTTCTTT
TRBJ2-1,few,TRBV30,TRBD2,CAWSVPVGGGGNYNEQFF,TGTGCCTGGAGTGTACCCGTTGGGGGCGGGGGGAACTACAATGAGCAGTTCTTC
TRBJ2-5,NA,TRBV13,NA,CASSGPGLQETQYF,TGTGCCAGCAGCGGTCCGGGACTCCAAGAGACCCAGTACTTC
TRBJ1-5,NA,TRBV19,TRBD1,CASSPDRESNQPQHF,TGTGCCAGTAGTCCGGACAGGGAAAGCAATCAGCCCCAGCATTTT
TRBJ2-7,NA,TRBV4-1,TRBD1,CASSPGQGADEQYF,TGCGCCAGCAGCCCTGGACAGGGGGCGGACGAGCAGTACTTC
TRBJ2-3,NA,TRBV27,TRBD1,CASSSIGQDFTDTQYF,TGTGCCAGCAGTTCCATAGGACAGGACTTCACAGATACGCAGTATTTT
TRBJ2-3,NA,TRBV4-2,NA,CASSQEYRDGADTQYF,TGTGCCAGCAGCCAAGAATACAGGGACGGCGCAGATACGCAGTATTTT
TRBJ2-7,NA,TRBV27,NA,CASSFLPLGSYEQYF,TGTGCCAGCAGTTTCTTACCGCTAGGCTCCTACGAGCAGTACTTC
TRBJ2-3,few,TRBV4-2,TRBD2,CASSQSLAGGTDTQYF,TGTGCCAGCAGCCAATCGCTAGCGGGGGGAACAGATACGCAGTATTTT
TRBJ1-1,NA,TRBV6-6,NA,CASSSLDRRNTEAFF,TGTGCCAGCAGTTCCCTAGACAGGAGGAACACTGAAGCTTTCTTT
TRBJ1-5,large,TRBV19,NA,CASSPEGHAQPQHF,TGTGCCAGTAGCCCCGAGGGCCATGCTCAGCCCCAGCATTTT
TRBJ2-2,NA,TRBV5-4,NA,CASSLAGIGELFF,TGTGCCAGCAGCTTGGCGGGTATCGGGGAGCTGTTTTTT
TRBJ2-2,NA,TRBV28,TRBD2,CASTLGLAGEWELFF,TGTGCCAGCACTTTGGGACTAGCGGGGGAATGGGAGCTGTTTTTT
TRBJ1-5,NA,TRBV6-4,NA,CASSEAGGNQPQHF,TGTGCCAGCAGTGAAGCAGGGGGCAATCAGCCCCAGCATTTT